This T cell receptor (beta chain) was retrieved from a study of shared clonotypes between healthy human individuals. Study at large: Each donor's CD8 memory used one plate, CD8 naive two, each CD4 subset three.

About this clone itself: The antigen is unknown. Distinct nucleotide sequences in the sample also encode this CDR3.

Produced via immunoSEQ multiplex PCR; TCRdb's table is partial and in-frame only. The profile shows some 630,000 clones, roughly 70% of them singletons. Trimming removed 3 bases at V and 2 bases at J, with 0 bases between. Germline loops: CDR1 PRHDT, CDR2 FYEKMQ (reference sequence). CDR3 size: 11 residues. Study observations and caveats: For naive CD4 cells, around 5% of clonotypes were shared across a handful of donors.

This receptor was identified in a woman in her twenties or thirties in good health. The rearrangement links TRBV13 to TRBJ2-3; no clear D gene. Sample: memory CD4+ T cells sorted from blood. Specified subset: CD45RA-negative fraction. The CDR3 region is CASSFTDTQYF. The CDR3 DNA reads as TGTGCCAGCAGCTTCACAGATACGCAGTATTTT.